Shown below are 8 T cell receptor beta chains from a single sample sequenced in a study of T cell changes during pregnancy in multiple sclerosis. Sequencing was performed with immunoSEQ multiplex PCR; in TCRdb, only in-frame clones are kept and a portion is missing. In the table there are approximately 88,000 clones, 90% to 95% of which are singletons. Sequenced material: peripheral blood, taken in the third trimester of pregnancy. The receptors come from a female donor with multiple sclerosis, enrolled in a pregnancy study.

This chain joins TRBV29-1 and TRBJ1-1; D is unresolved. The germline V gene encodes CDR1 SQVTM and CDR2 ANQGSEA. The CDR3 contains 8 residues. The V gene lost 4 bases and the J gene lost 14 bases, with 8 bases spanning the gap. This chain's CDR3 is CSVGGMFF. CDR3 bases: TGCAGCGTTGGAGGGATGTTCTTT. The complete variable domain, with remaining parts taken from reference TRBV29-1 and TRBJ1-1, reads SAVISQKPSRDICQRGTSLTIQCQVDSQVTMMFWYRQQPGQSLTLIATANQGSEATYESGFVIDKFPISRPNLTFSTLTVSNMSPEDSSIYLCSVGGMFFGQGTRLTVV.

CDR3 loop: CASSHALRDGTYEQYF. CDR3 coding DNA: TGCGCCAGCAGCCATGCCCTCCGAGACGGGACCTACGAGCAGTACTTC. V and J are TRBV4-1 and TRBJ2-7; weak D call: TRBD2 (5 bases). Germline V gives CDR1 MGHRA, CDR2 YSYEKL. This CDR3 comprises 16 residues. Trimming took off 3 bases at V and 2 bases at J, with 17 bases between the two ends.

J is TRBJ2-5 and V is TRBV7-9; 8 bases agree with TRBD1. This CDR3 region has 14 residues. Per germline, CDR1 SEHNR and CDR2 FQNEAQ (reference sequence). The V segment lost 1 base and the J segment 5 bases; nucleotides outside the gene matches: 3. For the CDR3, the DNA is TGTGCCAGCAGCTTAGGGCGGGACAGGGAGACCCAGTACTTC. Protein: CASSLGRDRETQYF.

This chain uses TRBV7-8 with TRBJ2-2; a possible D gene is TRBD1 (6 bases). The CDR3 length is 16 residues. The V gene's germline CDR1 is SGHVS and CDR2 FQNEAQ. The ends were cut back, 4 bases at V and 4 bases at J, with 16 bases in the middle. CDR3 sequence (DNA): TGTGCCAGCAGCTACCGAGATCTAGGGGGCACCGGGGAGCTGTTTTTT. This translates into CASSYRDLGGTGELFF.

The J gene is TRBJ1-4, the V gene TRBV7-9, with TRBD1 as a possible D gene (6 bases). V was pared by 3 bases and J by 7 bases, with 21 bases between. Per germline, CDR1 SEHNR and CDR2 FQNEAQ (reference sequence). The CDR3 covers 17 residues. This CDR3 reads CASSFQGSGTTGEKLFF. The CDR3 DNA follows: TGTGCCAGCAGCTTCCAGGGGTCAGGTACAACGGGTGAAAAACTGTTTTTT.

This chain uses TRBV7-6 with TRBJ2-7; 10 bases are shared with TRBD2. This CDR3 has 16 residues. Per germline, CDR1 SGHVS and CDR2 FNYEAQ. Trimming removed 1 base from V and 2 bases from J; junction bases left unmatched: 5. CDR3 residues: CASSLEASGSPYEQYF. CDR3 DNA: TGTGCCAGCAGCTTAGAGGCTAGCGGGAGTCCCTACGAGCAGTACTTC.

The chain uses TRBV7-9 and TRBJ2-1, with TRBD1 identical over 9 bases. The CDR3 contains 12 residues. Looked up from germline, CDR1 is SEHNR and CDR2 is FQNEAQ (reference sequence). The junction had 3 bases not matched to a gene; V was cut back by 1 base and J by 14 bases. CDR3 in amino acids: CASSLEWTGEFF. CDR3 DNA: TGTGCCAGCAGCTTAGAATGGACAGGGGAGTTCTTC. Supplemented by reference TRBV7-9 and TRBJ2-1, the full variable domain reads DTGVSQNPRHKITKRGQNVTFRCDPISEHNRLYWYRQTLGQGPEFLTYFQNEAQLEKSRLLSDRFSAERPKGSFSTLEIQRTEQGDSAMYLCASSLEWTGEFFGPGTRLTVL.

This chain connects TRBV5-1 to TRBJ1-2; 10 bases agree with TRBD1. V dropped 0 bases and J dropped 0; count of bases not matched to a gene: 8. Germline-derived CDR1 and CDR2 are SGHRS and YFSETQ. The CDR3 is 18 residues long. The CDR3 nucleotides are TGCGCCAGCAGCTTGGGACAGGGGGCCCTCCCAGCTAACTATGGCTACACCTTC. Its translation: CASSLGQGALPANYGYTF. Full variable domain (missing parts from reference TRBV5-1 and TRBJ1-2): KAGVTQTPRYLIKTRGQQVTLSCSPISGHRSVSWYQQTPGQGLQFLFEYFSETQRNKGNFPGRFSGRQFSNSRSEMNVSTLELGDSALYLCASSLGQGALPANYGYTFGSGTRLTVV.